What follows are 32 T cell receptor beta chains derived from one specimen sequenced in a study of technical replicates of blood from a few donors. Clones were read by immunoSEQ multiplex PCR, and TCRdb kept only the in-frame ones, dropping some. The profile shows roughly 80,000 clones, 96% of them singletons. The sample comprised T cells isolated from PBMCs. These TCRs come from a human donor in good health.

This chain links TRBV29-1 with TRBJ2-1; 7 bases map to TRBD2. Trimming at V came to 4 bases and at J to 6 bases, leaving 12 bases not matched to a gene. CDR1 is SQVTM and CDR2 is ANQGSEA in the germline V gene. The CDR3 is 15 amino acids. The CDR3, as DNA: TGCAGCGTTGTCCCGGGAGGCAGTCCAGGCAATGAGCAGTTCTTC. Its protein is CSVVPGGSPGNEQFF.

The V and J genes are TRBV7-9 and TRBJ2-2; 11 bases fit TRBD2. This CDR3 contains 14 residues. The V gene's germline CDR1 is SEHNR and CDR2 FQNEAQ (reference sequence). V shed 8 bases and J 5 bases; nucleotides not matched to a gene: 4. The DNA of the CDR3 is TGTGCCAGCGGTAGCGGGAGGGCGACCGGGGAGCTGTTTTTT. Protein product: CASGSGRATGELFF.

The chain links TRBV7-3 to TRBJ2-3; TRBD1 aligns across 10 bases. This CDR3 is built from 15 residues. Germline V CDR1 and CDR2: SGHTA, FQGTGA. The trim removed 4 bases at V and 11 bases at J, leaving 12 bases unmatched. The CDR3 coding sequence is TGTGCCAGCAGCTCCGAGGGACAGGGGCCTCAGGGGCAGTATTTT. Encoded protein: CASSSEGQGPQGQYF.

The genes are TRBV30 and TRBJ2-3; D ambiguous. Trimming removed 0 bases from V and 0 bases from J, with 13 bases in between. The germline V gene has CDR1 GTSNPN and CDR2 SVGIG (reference sequence). The CDR3 spans 16 residues. The CDR3 coding sequence is TGTGCCTGGAGTGTGAGGCTGCTCTCTAGCACAGATACGCAGTATTTT. This gives the protein CAWSVRLLSSTDTQYF. Full variable domain (outside the CDR3, taken from reference TRBV30 and TRBJ2-3): SQTIHQWPATLVQPVGSPLSLECTVEGTSNPNLYWYRQAAGRGLQLLFYSVGIGQISSEVPQNLSASRPQDRQFILSSKKLLLSDSGFYLCAWSVRLLSSTDTQYFGPGTRLTVL.

This clone was seen just once. This chain uses TRBV28 with TRBJ1-2, with 8 bases lining up with TRBD1. With 5 bases clipped from V and 4 bases from J, the junction kept 6 bases outside the gene matches. This CDR3 comprises 14 residues. CDR1 and CDR2 (germline): MDHEN, SYDVKM. The CDR3 DNA follows: TGTGCCAGCAGTGGTAGGACAGGGAGCTATGGCTACACCTTC. Its translation is CASSGRTGSYGYTF.

V and J are TRBV7-3 and TRBJ2-3; TRBD2 matches 8 bases. V lost 5 bases, J lost 0 bases, and 7 bases stayed unmatched. This CDR3 region has 16 residues. CDR1 is SGHTA, CDR2 FQGTGA, per germline. CDR3 region: CASSAQLAASTDTQYF. The CDR3 DNA reads TGTGCCAGCAGCGCTCAACTAGCGGCGAGCACAGATACGCAGTATTTT.

The chain recombines TRBV5-4 with TRBJ2-3, with 10 bases that match TRBD2. The J segment lost 2 bases and the V segment lost 4 bases, leaving 4 bases of the junction unmatched. The germline CDR1 and CDR2 sequences are SGHNT and YYREEE (reference sequence). CDR3 length: 15 amino acids. Here the CDR3 DNA reads TGTGCCAGCAGCGAAGGACTAGCGGACACAGATACGCAGTATTTT. It specifies CASSEGLADTDTQYF.

The V and J genes are TRBV7-3 and TRBJ1-5; TRBD1 is a possible D gene (6 bases). V shed 5 bases and J shed 3 bases, with 14 bases lying between them. Germline V gene lookup returns CDR1 SGHTA and CDR2 FQGTGA. There are 15 residues in the CDR3. The CDR3, as DNA: TGTGCCAGCAGCCCCCAGACAGGCCCCAATCAGCCCCAGCATTTT. Translated, it gives CASSPQTGPNQPQHF.

This chain uses TRBV10-3 with TRBJ2-5, with TRBD1 matching 7 bases. This CDR3 comprises 13 residues. The V gene's germline CDR1 is ENHRY and CDR2 SYGVKD. The trim removed 4 bases at V and 5 bases at J, leaving 4 bases unmatched. DNA for the CDR3: TGTGCCATCAGTGCGGGACAGTACGAGACCCAGTACTTC. It yields the protein CAISAGQYETQYF.

The chain employs TRBV29-1 and TRBJ2-7; D uncertain. Germline CDR1 reads SQVTM; CDR2 reads ANQGSEA. The V and J ends lost 8 bases and 0 bases respectively, with 14 bases between them. CDR3 length equals 13 residues. The CDR3 DNA reads TGCAGCATCCGAGAACCTAGCTCCTACGAGCAGTACTTC. It encodes CSIREPSSYEQYF.

The CDR3 nucleotides read TGTGCCAGCAGTTTATTCATGGCTAGCGGCACAGATACGCAGTATTTT. Translating it yields CASSLFMASGTDTQYF. The J gene is TRBJ2-3, the V gene TRBV28; weak D call: TRBD2 (6 bases). Germline V gene lookup returns CDR1 MDHEN and CDR2 SYDVKM. V was clipped by 1 base and J by 1 base, with 12 bases between them. The CDR3 length is 16 residues.

V is TRBV30 and J is TRBJ1-3; D not certain. Trimming removed 3 bases from V and 0 bases from J, with 9 bases in between. Germline V gene lookup returns CDR1 GTSNPN and CDR2 SVGIG (reference sequence). CDR3 length: 14 residues. CDR3 residues: CAWRRGGSGNTIYF. The CDR3 DNA follows: TGTGCCTGGAGGCGGGGTGGCTCTGGAAACACCATATATTTT.

The rearrangement uses TRBV7-9 and TRBJ2-7, with TRBD2 matching over 8 bases. Germline CDR1 reads SEHNR; CDR2 reads FQNEAQ (reference sequence). The length of the CDR3 is 13 residues. V trimming: 5 bases; J trimming: 4 bases; junction bases outside the gene matches: 4. The CDR3 bases are TGTGCCAGCAGCGCTATAGCGGGATACGAGCAGTACTTC. Amino acids: CASSAIAGYEQYF.

The chain joins TRBV14 to TRBJ2-1; D unclear. Deletions cut 4 bases from V and 4 bases from J, with 8 bases between. This CDR3 is 13 amino acids long. Germline loops: CDR1 SGHDN, CDR2 FVKESK. The CDR3 reads CASSRPGYNEQFF. The CDR3 nucleotides read TGTGCCAGCAGCCGACCAGGATACAATGAGCAGTTCTTC. Full variable domain (missing parts from reference TRBV14 and TRBJ2-1): EAGVTQFPSHSVIEKGQTVTLRCDPISGHDNLYWYRRVMGKEIKFLLHFVKESKQDESGMPNNRFLAERTGGTYSTLKVQPAELEDSGVYFCASSRPGYNEQFFGPGTRLTVL.

CDR3 bases: TGTGCCAGCAGTGGGACAGAGAATCAGCCCCAGCATTTT. Translation gives CASSGTENQPQHF. The rearrangement uses TRBV6-1 and TRBJ1-5, with D possibly being TRBD1 (6 bases). This CDR3 has 13 residues. Trimming cost V 4 bases and J 4 bases, with 8 bases left between them. The germline V gene encodes CDR1 MNHNS and CDR2 SASEGT.

The chain combines TRBV18 with TRBJ2-3, with TRBD2 matching over 13 bases. J was trimmed by 1 base and V by 6 bases; bases with no gene match: 10. Looked up from germline, CDR1 is KGHSH and CDR2 is LQKENI. There are 18 residues in the CDR3. The CDR3 coding sequence is TGTGCCAGCTCGTCCGGGACTAGCGGGGAGAAAGGCACAGATACGCAGTATTTT. Protein: CASSSGTSGEKGTDTQYF.

This sequence joins TRBV28 and TRBJ1-2; weak D call: TRBD1 (6 bases). Between the trimmed V and J ends, which lost 5 bases and 3 bases, there was a span of 10 bases. Germline V lookup: CDR1 MDHEN, CDR2 SYDVKM. The CDR3 has 13 amino acids. As DNA, the CDR3 is TGTGCCAGCAGTCATCCAGGGGACTATGGCTACACCTTC. Residues: CASSHPGDYGYTF.

This chain links TRBV7-9 with TRBJ1-2; no clear D gene. V gave up 5 bases and J gave up 0 bases, with 19 bases separating them. Germline CDR1 and CDR2: SEHNR and FQNEAQ (reference sequence). CDR3 length: 17 amino acids. The CDR3 DNA reads TGTGCCAGCAGCCCCCATTTAGGTAGTCTAGCTAACTATGGCTACACCTTC. This sequence encodes CASSPHLGSLANYGYTF.

The chain has TRBV6-6 and TRBJ1-5; 9 nucleotides agree with TRBD1. CDR1 and CDR2 (germline): MNHNY, SVGAGI (reference sequence). V lost 4 bases, J lost 6 bases, and 7 bases stayed unmatched. The CDR3 is 15 amino acids. The CDR3 is CASSSPQGAFQPQHF. The CDR3 nucleotides read TGTGCCAGCAGTTCGCCACAGGGGGCTTTTCAGCCCCAGCATTTT.

The gene calls are TRBV19 and TRBJ1-5; D is ambiguous. Germline CDR1 and CDR2: LNHDA and SQIVND (reference sequence). V shed 5 bases and J shed 0 bases, with 8 bases lying between them. The CDR3 spans 14 residues. CDR3 in DNA: TGTGCCAGTAGTCGTAAGCATAGCAATCAGCCCCAGCATTTT. It is translated as CASSRKHSNQPQHF. The variable domain in full, completed from reference TRBV19 and TRBJ1-5, reads DGGITQSPKYLFRKEGQNVTLSCEQNLNHDAMYWYRQDPGQGLRLIYYSQIVNDFQKGDIAEGYSVSREKKESFPLTVTSAQKNPTAFYLCASSRKHSNQPQHFGDGTRLSIL.

CDR3 residues: CASSNPGLGAYEQYF. The CDR3 nucleotides are TGTGCCAGCAGCAATCCGGGACTAGGGGCCTACGAGCAGTACTTC. The rearrangement links TRBV11-3 to TRBJ2-7; 8 bases line up with TRBD2. Germline assignment: CDR1 SGHNT and CDR2 YENEEA. The CDR3 consists of 15 residues. Trimming cost V 5 bases and J 2 bases; bases outside gene matches: 8.

This chain connects TRBV5-8 to TRBJ2-5; D is unclear. The V gene lost 0 bases and the J gene lost 1 base, with 13 bases spanning the gap. CDR1 and CDR2 from the germline V gene are SGHTS and YDEGEE. This CDR3 region has 16 residues. CDR3 sequence (DNA): TGTGCCAGCAGCTTGGATGTTGGCCCAACCCAAGAGACCCAGTACTTC. Protein product: CASSLDVGPTQETQYF.

V gene TRBV9 combines with J gene TRBJ2-1; 9 positions match TRBD2. The junction had 7 bases not matched to a gene; V was cut back by 7 bases and J by 2 bases. This CDR3 is 15 amino acids long. Germline lookup yields CDR1 SGDLS and CDR2 YYNGEE. The CDR3 coding sequence is TGTGCCAGCGCAAGCGGGAGGATTACCTACAATGAGCAGTTCTTC. Its protein is CASASGRITYNEQFF.

The gene calls are TRBV9 and TRBJ2-2, with TRBD2 matching 10 bases. This CDR3 is 17 amino acids long. Per the germline V gene, CDR1 is SGDLS and CDR2 is YYNGEE. Germline trimming cut 0 bases from V and 5 bases from J; bases unmatched to any gene: 7. The DNA of the CDR3 is TGTGCCAGCAGCGTAGATCCTAGCGGGAGAGGAACCGGGGAGCTGTTTTTT. Its translation: CASSVDPSGRGTGELFF. The full variable domain, its missing parts supplied by reference TRBV9 and TRBJ2-2, is DSGVTQTPKHLITATGQRVTLRCSPRSGDLSVYWYQQSLDQGLQFLIQYYNGEERAKGNILERFSAQQFPDLHSELNLSSLELGDSALYFCASSVDPSGRGTGELFFGEGSRLTVL.

This rearrangement joins TRBV27 to TRBJ2-6; D is ambiguous. V shed 3 bases and J shed 0 bases, with 3 bases lying between them. CDR1 MNHEY and CDR2 SMNVEV come from the germline V gene (reference sequence). The CDR3 sequence is 14 residues long. In DNA, the CDR3 is TGTGCCAGCAGTTTTTACTCTGGGGCCAACGTCCTGACTTTC. Amino acid sequence: CASSFYSGANVLTF.

The gene calls are TRBV30 and TRBJ2-3, with D possibly matching TRBD2 (5 bases). CDR1 GTSNPN and CDR2 SVGIG come from the germline V gene (reference sequence). Deletions cut 0 bases from V and 0 bases from J, with 13 bases between. This CDR3 has 16 residues. As DNA, the CDR3 is TGTGCCTGGAGTGTGGTACTAGTAGGTAGCACAGATACGCAGTATTTT. Translation: CAWSVVLVGSTDTQYF.

This sequence joins TRBV4-3 and TRBJ2-7; possibly TRBD2 for D (5 bases). CDR3 size: 16 residues. Looked up from germline, CDR1 is LGHNA and CDR2 is YSLEER. Trimming removed 0 bases at V and 2 bases at J, with 14 bases between. The CDR3 nucleotides read TGCGCCAGCAGCCAAGACGTCAGCGGCCGTCCCTACGAGCAGTACTTC. It specifies CASSQDVSGRPYEQYF.

The chain couples TRBV29-1 to TRBJ2-7; no firm D call. Trimming removed 5 bases at V and 2 bases at J, with 10 bases between. Germline V lookup: CDR1 SQVTM, CDR2 ANQGSEA. The CDR3 is made up of 12 amino acids. Written as DNA, the CDR3 is TGCAGCGTTTCCACTGTTACCTACGAGCAGTACTTC. This translates into CSVSTVTYEQYF.

The chain links TRBV6-1 to TRBJ2-5; D gene unclear. Germline CDR1 reads MNHNS; CDR2 reads SASEGT. V shed 7 bases and J shed 3 bases, with 15 bases lying between them. The CDR3 is 14 amino acids. The CDR3 region has the DNA TGTGCCAGCAACCCCAACGGTTTTAAAGAGACCCAGTACTTC. Translated, it gives CASNPNGFKETQYF.

The sample holds one count of this clone. The same CDR3 is also encoded by other DNA sequences in this sample. The rearrangement uses TRBV9 and TRBJ2-2, with TRBD2 as a possible D gene (6 bases). The CDR3 has 15 residues. V gave up 0 bases and J gave up 3 bases, with 9 bases separating them. CDR1 is SGDLS and CDR2 is YYNGEE in the germline V gene. CDR3 in amino acids: CASSVAGGYTGELFF. In DNA, the CDR3 is TGTGCCAGCAGCGTAGCCGGGGGATACACCGGGGAGCTGTTTTTT.

V and J are TRBV29-1 and TRBJ2-7, with TRBD1 identical over 11 bases. The germline gives CDR1 SQVTM, CDR2 ANQGSEA. The trim removed 7 bases at V and 2 bases at J, leaving 7 bases unmatched. There are 14 residues in the CDR3. CDR3 bases: TGCAGCGCCGAGGGACAGGGGGGGACCTACGAGCAGTACTTC. Translating it yields CSAEGQGGTYEQYF.

This rearrangement joins TRBV6-1 to TRBJ2-7, with D hard to call. This CDR3 is 12 amino acids long. Trimming cost V 2 bases and J 5 bases, with 7 bases left between them. From germline, CDR1 is MNHNS and CDR2 SASEGT. The CDR3 coding sequence is TGTGCCAGCAGTGAATACAGTAACGAGCAGTACTTC. It encodes CASSEYSNEQYF.